The rows below give T cell receptor beta chains drawn from one sample of a study of OX40 agonist ivuxolimab in advanced cancers. The protocol was immunoSEQ multiplex PCR, while the TCRdb copy is restricted to in-frame clones and leaves out a portion. The sample yields around 63,000 clones, 79% seen once. The specimen was CD4+ or CD8+ T cells sorted from blood, collected in a trial of the OX40 agonist ivuxolimab. The receptors were gathered from an adult with an advanced solid tumor such as melanoma, head and neck, liver or kidney cancer. The CDR3 runs from the conserved cysteine through the conserved F or W.

CDR3,V,J
CASSLASGYNSPLHF,TRBV5-1,TRBJ1-6
CASSYGQSYEKLFF,TRBV6-6,TRBJ1-4
CASSGDTNTEAFF,TRBV6-1,TRBJ1-1
CASSARWETQYF,TRBV10-2,TRBJ2-5
CSVRTGLSSGNTIYF,TRBV29-1,TRBJ1-3
CANPNRGQAPDSGANVLTF,TRBV6-9,TRBJ2-6
CASSRTSGAGDTQYF,TRBV13,TRBJ2-3
CASIGVSGPGSGGNQPQHF,TRBV19,TRBJ1-5
CAWSTPDRANTEAFF,TRBV30,TRBJ1-1
CASSLATGVGYTF,TRBV7-6,TRBJ1-2
CASSLLSGELFF,TRBV5-1,TRBJ2-2
CASSQESIVETQYF,TRBV4-1,TRBJ2-5
CASSQSGTGAYEQYF,TRBV4-1,TRBJ2-7
CASSLAGGETQYF,TRBV5-1,TRBJ2-5
CASSLGGADTQYF,TRBV7-9,TRBJ2-3
CASSSGLTGNQPQHF,TRBV6-6,TRBJ1-5
CASSESRGNTEAFF,TRBV2,TRBJ1-1
CASSQFPPDSGNTIYF,TRBV16,TRBJ1-3
CAWSDGTVGETQYF,TRBV30,TRBJ2-5
CSVRTGAEESPLHF,TRBV29-1,TRBJ1-6
CASGFQFGAYGYTF,TRBV27,TRBJ1-2
CASSQVQSFSYEQYF,TRBV14,TRBJ2-7
CASSVGGGRAGANVLTF,TRBV9,TRBJ2-6
CASSIRGTDIYGYTF,TRBV6-5,TRBJ1-2
CASRVGAYSNQPQHF,TRBV27,TRBJ1-5
CASSPGGRLDTQYF,TRBV18,TRBJ2-3
CASSPQRGRTGELFF,TRBV11-2,TRBJ2-2
CASSRTTGNTIYF,TRBV7-8,TRBJ1-3
CASSSGTLSVQPQHF,TRBV5-6,TRBJ1-5
CASSYGRENTGELFF,TRBV6-5,TRBJ2-2
CASSKHTSGAVGEQYF,TRBV27,TRBJ2-7
CASSFGRGATEAFF,TRBV7-2,TRBJ1-1
CASSIPRVGSIGWTNEKLFF,TRBV19,TRBJ1-4
CASSFGTGGYEQYF,TRBV19,TRBJ2-7
CASSQEPGGPSYEQYF,TRBV4-3,TRBJ2-7
CASIRTGGGGNTIYF,TRBV19,TRBJ1-3
CATSRGTGGDEQYF,TRBV15,TRBJ2-7
CASRSGGDEQFF,TRBV7-9,TRBJ2-1
CASGPGQNYEQYF,TRBV27,TRBJ2-7
CASSQDEGFYEQYF,TRBV4-2,TRBJ2-7
CATMDRSYEQYF,TRBV10-3,.
CASSPGTASYEQYF,TRBV2,TRBJ2-7